Following are 11 T cell receptor beta chains from one sample sequenced in a study of beta chain features in type 1 diabetes. Their cognate antigens are unknown. Study-level findings and limits: TCRB CDR3 length was moderately but significantly reduced in all four CD4+ subsets of Type 1 diabetes patients.

The entirety of the isolated RNA underwent reverse transcription, so expressed TCRB transcripts were sequenced. The assay was immunoSEQ multiplex PCR, and TCRdb's table has in-frame clones only and misses some. The sample records 500,000 to 650,000 clones, 12% being singletons. The sequenced sample was naive CD4+ T cells from blood. The receptors stem from a man younger than 45 with type 1 diabetes.

This clone was found a few times. The chain employs TRBV9 and TRBJ1-5, with TRBD1 identical over 7 bases. The germline V gene encodes CDR1 SGDLS and CDR2 YYNGEE. This CDR3 has 15 residues. The J segment lost 6 bases and the V segment lost 0 bases, leaving 6 bases of the junction unmatched. The CDR3 DNA reads as TGTGCCAGCAGCGTAGAGGCAGGGGGGGTTCAGCCCCAGCATTTT. This encodes CASSVEAGGVQPQHF.

This clone has a handful of counts. Distinct nucleotide sequences in the sample also encode this CDR3. This rearrangement joins TRBV7-2 to TRBJ2-3; D is possibly TRBD1 or TRBD2 (5 bases each). V lost 2 bases, J lost 0 bases, and 9 bases lay in between. CDR3 length equals 15 residues. Germline CDR1 reads SGHTA; CDR2 reads FQGNSA. DNA for the CDR3: TGTGCCAGCAGCTTACGGGGCCCTAGCACAGATACGCAGTATTTT. It specifies CASSLRGPSTDTQYF.

The count of this clone is one. The chain carries TRBV19 and TRBJ2-7, with 7 bases aligning to TRBD1. The germline gives CDR1 LNHDA, CDR2 SQIVND (reference sequence). V lost 5 bases, J lost 4 bases, and 11 bases stayed unmatched. There are 15 residues in the CDR3. CDR3 amino acids: CASSRATGTSYEQYF. The CDR3 nucleotides read TGTGCCAGTAGTCGAGCGACAGGGACCTCTTACGAGCAGTACTTC. Variable domain in full (rest from reference TRBV19 and TRBJ2-7): DGGITQSPKYLFRKEGQNVTLSCEQNLNHDAMYWYRQDPGQGLRLIYYSQIVNDFQKGDIAEGYSVSREKKESFPLTVTSAQKNPTAFYLCASSRATGTSYEQYFGPGTRLTVT.

In its sample, this clone was seen once. V gene TRBV9 combines with J gene TRBJ1-3; no clear D. V dropped 4 bases and J dropped 8 bases, with 22 bases sitting between them. This CDR3 is built from 16 residues. Germline V gene sequence: CDR1 SGDLS, CDR2 YYNGEE. The CDR3 region is CASSLLPDTYQDTIYF. CDR3 DNA sequence: TGTGCCAGCAGCTTGCTACCAGACACCTACCAGGACACCATATATTTT. The variable domain in full, completed from reference TRBV9 and TRBJ1-3, reads DSGVTQTPKHLITATGQRVTLRCSPRSGDLSVYWYQQSLDQGLQFLIQYYNGEERAKGNILERFSAQQFPDLHSELNLSSLELGDSALYFCASSLLPDTYQDTIYFGEGSWLTVV.

The sample holds a few counts of this clone. This chain's CDR3 is CASSDRVEPQLYF. The DNA of the CDR3 is TGTGCCAGCAGTGACAGGGTGGAGCCCCAACTTTACTTC. This sequence joins TRBV2 and TRBJ2-5; perhaps TRBD1 as D (5 bases). Germline CDR1 reads SNHLY; CDR2 reads FYNNEI. Trimming took 3 bases from V and 14 from J, leaving 19 bases between them. The CDR3 covers 13 residues.

The chain is built from TRBV19 and TRBJ2-4; no clear D. Trimming stripped 4 bases from V and 6 bases from J, with 10 bases between. CDR1 is LNHDA and CDR2 is SQIVND in the germline V gene (reference sequence). CDR3 length: 13 residues. The CDR3 DNA reads as TGTGCCAGTAGTAAGGTTTTACTAAACATTCAGTACTTC. This encodes CASSKVLLNIQYF.

CDR3 bases: TGTGCCAGCAGGGGACAGGGGGTCAATCAGCCCCAGCATTTT. This encodes CASRGQGVNQPQHF. V is TRBV2 and J is TRBJ1-5, with 11 bases fitting TRBD1. Per the germline V gene, CDR1 is SNHLY and CDR2 is FYNNEI. V gave up 6 bases and J gave up 3 bases; unmatched junction bases: 1. CDR3 length: 14 residues. Variable domain in full (rest from reference TRBV2 and TRBJ1-5): EPEVTQTPSHQVTQMGQEVILRCVPISNHLYFYWYRQILGQKVEFLVSFYNNEISEKSEIFDDQFSVERPDGSNFTLKIRSTKLEDSAMYFCASRGQGVNQPQHFGDGTRLSIL.

The chain joins TRBV7-9 to TRBJ2-1, with TRBD2 matching 9 bases. Trimming took 4 bases from V and 3 from J; bases not matched to a gene: 7. The CDR3 runs to 16 residues. The germline gives CDR1 SEHNR, CDR2 FQNEAQ (reference sequence). The CDR3 spells CASSSPVAGDYNEQFF. The CDR3 DNA sequence: TGTGCCAGCAGCTCCCCAGTAGCGGGGGACTACAATGAGCAGTTCTTC.

This chain joins TRBV5-1 and TRBJ2-1; 8 bases match TRBD2. The V segment lost 5 bases and the J segment 3 bases; nucleotides outside the gene matches: 4. Germline CDR1 and CDR2: SGHRS and YFSETQ. CDR3 length equals 14 residues. The CDR3 region is CASSSSGGYNEQFF. In DNA form, the CDR3 reads TGCGCCAGCAGTTCGAGCGGGGGCTACAATGAGCAGTTCTTC.

CDR3 nucleotides: TGTGCCAGCAGAAGGGGGGACTACGAGCAGTACTTC. Translating gives CASRRGDYEQYF. The V and J genes are TRBV25-1 and TRBJ2-7; D may be TRBD1 or TRBD2 (6 bases each). V lost 6 bases, J lost 3 bases, and 9 bases lay in between. The CDR3 has 12 amino acids. Germline CDR1 MGHDK, CDR2 SYGVNS.

This clone has only a few counts. The V and J genes are TRBV5-6 and TRBJ1-4, with 10 bases fitting TRBD1. Germline V lookup: CDR1 SGHDT, CDR2 YYEEEE. The CDR3 runs 15 residues. V shed 2 bases, J shed 8 bases, and the junction held 6 bases outside the gene matches. The chain's CDR3 is CASSFGQGGYEKLFF. DNA for the CDR3: TGTGCCAGCAGCTTTGGACAGGGGGGTTACGAAAAACTGTTTTTT.